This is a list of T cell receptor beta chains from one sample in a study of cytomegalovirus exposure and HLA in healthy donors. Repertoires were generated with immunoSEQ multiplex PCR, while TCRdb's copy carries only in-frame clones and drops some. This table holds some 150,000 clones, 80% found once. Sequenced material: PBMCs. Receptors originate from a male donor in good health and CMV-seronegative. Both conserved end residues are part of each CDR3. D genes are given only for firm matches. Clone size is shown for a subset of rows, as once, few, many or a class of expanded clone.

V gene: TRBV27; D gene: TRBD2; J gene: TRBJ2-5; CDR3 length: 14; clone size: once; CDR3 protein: CASSKRGPQETQYF; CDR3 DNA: TGTGCCAGCAGCAAGCGGGGGCCGCAAGAGACCCAGTACTTC
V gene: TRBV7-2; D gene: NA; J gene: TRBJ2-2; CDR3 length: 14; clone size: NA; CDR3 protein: CASSFSSSTGELFF; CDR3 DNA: TGTGCCAGCAGTTTTAGCAGTAGCACCGGGGAGCTGTTTTTT
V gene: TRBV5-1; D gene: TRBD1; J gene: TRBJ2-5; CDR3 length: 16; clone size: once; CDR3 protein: CASSFNRGQMKETQYF; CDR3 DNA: TGCGCCAGCAGCTTTAACAGGGGGCAGATGAAAGAGACCCAGTACTTC
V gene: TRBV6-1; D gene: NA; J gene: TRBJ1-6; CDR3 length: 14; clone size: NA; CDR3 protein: CASSEPYRNSPLHF; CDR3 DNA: TGTGCCAGCAGTGAACCTTATAGAAATTCACCCCTCCACTTT
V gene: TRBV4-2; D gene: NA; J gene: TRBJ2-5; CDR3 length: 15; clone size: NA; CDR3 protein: CASSQDLGALETQYF; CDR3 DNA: TGTGCCAGCAGCCAAGATTTGGGGGCTCTGGAGACCCAGTACTTC
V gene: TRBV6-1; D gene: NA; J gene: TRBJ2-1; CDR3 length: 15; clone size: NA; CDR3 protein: CASSESWSSYNEQFF; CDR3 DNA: TGTGCCAGCAGTGAATCATGGAGCTCCTACAATGAGCAGTTCTTC
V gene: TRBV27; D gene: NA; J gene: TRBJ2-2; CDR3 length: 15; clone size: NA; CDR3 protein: CASRLRDSNTGELFF; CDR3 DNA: TGTGCCAGCAGACTGCGGGACAGCAACACCGGGGAGCTGTTTTTT
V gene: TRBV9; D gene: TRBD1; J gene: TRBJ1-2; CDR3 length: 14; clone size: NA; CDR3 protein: CASSPDRGTYGYTF; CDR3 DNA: TGTGCCAGCAGCCCGGACAGGGGCACCTATGGCTACACCTTC
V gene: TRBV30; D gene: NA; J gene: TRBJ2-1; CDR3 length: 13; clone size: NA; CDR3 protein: CAWSGGTSLEQFF; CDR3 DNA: TGTGCCTGGAGTGGGGGGACATCTCTTGAGCAGTTCTTC
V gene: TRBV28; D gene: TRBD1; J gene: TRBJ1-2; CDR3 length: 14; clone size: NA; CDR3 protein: CASRPNDRVNGYTF; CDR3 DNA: TGTGCCAGCAGACCTAACGACAGGGTCAATGGCTACACCTTC
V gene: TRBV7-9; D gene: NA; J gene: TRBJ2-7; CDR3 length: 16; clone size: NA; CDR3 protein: CASSLVGGGDTYEQYF; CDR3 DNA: TGTGCCAGCAGCTTAGTAGGGGGTGGTGATACCTACGAGCAGTACTTC